Listed below are T cell receptor beta chains from one sample, sequenced in a study of cytomegalovirus exposure and HLA in healthy donors. Generated by immunoSEQ multiplex PCR, the TCRdb table keeps only in-frame clones and is missing some. Among a few hundred thousand clones listed, roughly 80% were seen once. Sequencing used PBMCs. The receptors here all came from a girl between 2 and 10 years old in good health and CMV-seronegative. The CDR3 runs from the conserved cysteine through the conserved F or W. The D gene is left open where the match is weak. Part of the rows lack a size; the others show once, few, many or a class for expanded clones.

len	j_gene	abundance	v_gene	d_gene	CDR3nt	CDR3aa
18	TRBJ2-2	.	TRBV10-2	TRBD2	TGCGCCAGCAGGATAGGGACTAGCGGGGGGGCCGAGGACGGGGAGCTGTTTTTT	CASRIGTSGGAEDGELFF
15	TRBJ2-1	.	TRBV19	TRBD1	TGTGCCAGCGTACTTCGGACAGGGGGAGTCAGTGAGCAGTTCTTC	CASVLRTGGVSEQFF
17	TRBJ2-1	.	TRBV7-6	TRBD2	TGTGCCAGCAGCCGGCCAGCGGGGGCCACGACGGGGAATGAGCAGTTCTTC	CASSRPAGATTGNEQFF
14	TRBJ2-1	.	TRBV7-3	TRBD2	TGTGCCAGCAGCCCCGCTTTAGCGGGGGGGGAGCAGTTCTTC	CASSPALAGGEQFF
15	TRBJ1-2	.	TRBV5-1	TRBD1	TGCGCCAGCAGTTGGGTTCTGGGGACAGCCGCGGGCTACACCTTC	CASSWVLGTAAGYTF
15	TRBJ2-1	.	TRBV29-1	TRBD2	TGCAGCGTTGAACGCGGGACTAGCCTAACCAATGAGCAGTTCTTC	CSVERGTSLTNEQFF
16	TRBJ2-2	.	TRBV27	TRBD1	TGTGCCAGCAGACAGGGGGGCCCTTCGAACACCGGGGAGCTGTTTTTT	CASRQGGPSNTGELFF
15	TRBJ2-2	.	TRBV7-9	.	TGTGCCAGCAGCTTGAGTCGGGGGAACACCGGGGAGCTGTTTTTT	CASSLSRGNTGELFF
14	TRBJ1-2	.	TRBV6-5	.	TGTGCCAGCAGTATCCAAGGGGGAAGCTATGGCTACACCTTC	CASSIQGGSYGYTF
13	TRBJ2-1	.	TRBV5-1	.	TGCGCCAGCAGCTCGGGACTTGATAATGAGCAGTTCTTC	CASSSGLDNEQFF
12	TRBJ2-7	few	TRBV30	.	TGTGCCTGGGCGGACAGCACCTACGAGCAGTACTTC	CAWADSTYEQYF
14	TRBJ2-3	few	TRBV7-8	.	TGTGCCAGCAGCTTAGAACTAGCCACAGATACGCAGTATTTT	CASSLELATDTQYF
16	TRBJ2-2	few	TRBV7-9	TRBD2	TGTGCCAGCAGGGGACTAGCGGGAGAGATCACCGGGGAGCTGTTTTTT	CASRGLAGEITGELFF
15	TRBJ1-6	.	TRBV6-1	.	TGTGCCAGCAGTGCCGGGGGATCCTATAATTCACCCCTCCACTTT	CASSAGGSYNSPLHF
15	TRBJ2-7	.	TRBV5-1	.	TGCGCCAGCAGCCCTACAGGGATAGGGGCCTACGAGCAGTACTTC	CASSPTGIGAYEQYF
14	TRBJ2-5	.	TRBV5-6	TRBD2	TGTGCCAGCAGTGGGGACTATTTGGAAGAGACCCAGTACTTC	CASSGDYLEETQYF
14	TRBJ1-1	.	TRBV6-5	.	TGTGCCAGCAGAGACGACACGCTTGGGTTCGGAGCTTTCTTT	CASRDDTLGFGAFF
15	TRBJ1-5	.	TRBV15	.	TGTGCCACCAGCAGAGATATCGGGTATGATCAGCCCCAGCATTTT	CATSRDIGYDQPQHF
10	TRBJ2-7	.	TRBV21-1	.	TGTGCCAGCAGCAAAGGGGCCAGGACTTTC	CASSKGARTF
11	TRBJ2-3	.	TRBV27	.	TGTGCCAGCAGCCATACAGATACGCAGTATTTT	CASSHTDTQYF
13	TRBJ1-2	.	TRBV2	TRBD1	TGTGCCGGAAATCGGGACAGCGTCTATGGCTACACCTTC	CAGNRDSVYGYTF
13	TRBJ1-2	.	TRBV18	.	TGTGCCAGCTCCCCCTTGGCACAGTATGGCTACACCTTC	CASSPLAQYGYTF
14	TRBJ2-2	.	TRBV5-4	TRBD2	TGTGCCAGCAGCGGAGGACTAGACCCCGGGGAGCTGTTTTTT	CASSGGLDPGELFF
15	TRBJ2-3	.	TRBV9	.	TGTGCCAGCAGCCCTCGTGGAGCGCGCACAGATACGCAGTATTTT	CASSPRGARTDTQYF
16	TRBJ2-6	.	TRBV15	.	TGTGCCACCAGCAGACCAGTAGCCTCTGGGGCCAACGTCCTGACTTTC	CATSRPVASGANVLTF
14	TRBJ1-2	once	TRBV18	.	TGTGCCAGCTCACCACGACAGTTGAACTATGGCTACACCTTC	CASSPRQLNYGYTF
16	TRBJ2-7	.	TRBV25-1	TRBD1	TGTGCCAGCAGTGAATCGTACAGGGGCCGCCCTTACGAGCAGTACTTC	CASSESYRGRPYEQYF
15	TRBJ2-3	.	TRBV9	TRBD2	TGTGCCAGCAGCGCGGGGGGACTAAACAGTCATACGCAGTATTTT	CASSAGGLNSHTQYF
12	TRBJ2-7	few	TRBV29-1	.	TGCAGCGTTGAAGTAGGGGGTTACGAGCAGTACTTC	CSVEVGGYEQYF
15	TRBJ2-1	.	TRBV7-3	.	TGTGCCAGCAGCTTACGTTGGGGCGGTGTCAATGAGCAGTTCTTC	CASSLRWGGVNEQFF
17	TRBJ2-7	.	TRBV7-9	TRBD1	TGTGCCAGCAGCCGAGGGGAGATGGGGACAGGTATATTGGAGCAGTACTTC	CASSRGEMGTGILEQYF
15	TRBJ1-1	.	TRBV10-3	.	TGTGCCATCAGTGAGTCATCCAGGGAGGATACTGAAGCTTTCTTT	CAISESSREDTEAFF
14	TRBJ1-2	.	TRBV6-5	.	TGTGCCAGCAGTTACGGTACTCAGGGAGGGAGCTACACCTTC	CASSYGTQGGSYTF
14	TRBJ1-2	few	TRBV7-8	.	TGTGCCAGCAGCTTAAAGGACAGATTCTATGGCTACACCTTC	CASSLKDRFYGYTF
11	TRBJ1-1	.	TRBV5-5	.	TGTGCCAGCAGCTTGGCCAGAGAAGCTTTCTTT	CASSLAREAFF
16	TRBJ2-1	.	TRBV7-3	TRBD1	TGTGCCAGCAGCTTAACGGCAGGGGGCGAGGACAATGAGCAGTTCTTC	CASSLTAGGEDNEQFF
14	TRBJ2-5	.	TRBV2	TRBD1	TGTGCCGGCAGAAGGGACAGCACCCAAGAGACCCAGTACTTC	CAGRRDSTQETQYF
15	TRBJ1-3	.	TRBV5-6	.	TGTGCCAGCAGCTTTAGGGGTATCTCTGGAAACACCATATATTTT	CASSFRGISGNTIYF
13	TRBJ1-4	.	TRBV23-1	TRBD1	TGCGCCAGCAGGGACAGGGAAGTTGAAAAACTGTTTTTT	CASRDREVEKLFF
15	TRBJ2-7	.	TRBV2	TRBD1	TGTGCCAGCCGCGGACAGGGCTTATTCTCCTACGAGCAGTACTTC	CASRGQGLFSYEQYF